What follows are 4 T cell receptor beta chains derived from one specimen sequenced in a study of T cells after posttransplantation cyclophosphamide. Generated by immunoSEQ multiplex PCR, the TCRdb table keeps only in-frame clones and is missing some. This table holds about 52,000 clones, more than 70% found once. Input material: PBMCs. Receptors originate from a man aged 25-40 years with a blood cancer, CMV-positive, and with a related stem cell donor.

V gene TRBV5-1 combines with J gene TRBJ2-1; 8 bases agree with TRBD2. The CDR3 runs 15 residues. Germline CDR1 and CDR2: SGHRS and YFSETQ. With V trimmed by 5 bases and J by 5 bases, 9 bases remained unmatched. The CDR3 protein is CASRGKLAENNEQFF. The CDR3 DNA follows: TGCGCCAGCAGAGGAAAACTAGCGGAGAACAATGAGCAGTTCTTC.

The rearrangement joins TRBV7-9 to TRBJ1-2, with 7 bases fitting TRBD1. The CDR3 loop spans 18 amino acids. CDR1 is SEHNR, CDR2 FQNEAQ, per germline (reference sequence). V shed 5 bases and J 4 bases; nucleotides not matched to a gene: 19. The CDR3 DNA reads TGTGCCAGCAGCCATACAAGGGACAGCGAGAAAACCTTCTATGGCTACACCTTC. Its translation: CASSHTRDSEKTFYGYTF.

The V and J genes are TRBV6-5 and TRBJ1-1, with 10 nucleotides matching TRBD1. CDR1 is MNHEY and CDR2 is SVGAGI in the germline V gene. The junction had 6 bases not matched to a gene; V was cut back by 4 bases and J by 1 base. This CDR3 has 16 amino acids. The CDR3 reads CASSSGTGVTNTEAFF. CDR3 sequence (DNA): TGTGCCAGCAGTTCCGGGACAGGGGTTACGAACACTGAAGCTTTCTTT.

The chain joins TRBV28 to TRBJ1-1; the D gene is possibly TRBD1 (5 bases). Trimming removed 8 bases at V and 0 bases at J, with 13 bases between. The CDR3 sequence is 14 residues long. Germline-derived CDR1 and CDR2 are MDHEN and SYDVKM. In nucleotides, the CDR3 is TGTGCCAGCCCACCCACAGGTTTGAACACTGAAGCTTTCTTT. It translates to CASPPTGLNTEAFF.